This T cell receptor beta chain was captured by sequencing in a study of cytomegalovirus exposure and HLA in healthy donors. Method: immunoSEQ multiplex PCR; TCRdb's copy keeps in-frame clones and lacks some. Here the sample spans 100,000 to 150,000 clones, around 88% being singletons. Whole-study findings and limits: The TCR clusters that emerged in the first cohort tended, a later analysis found, to co-occur in the 120 or so validation repertoires. The classifier reportedly diagnosed cytomegalovirus status with high sensitivity and specificity.

The CDR3 covers 16 residues. The V segment lost 6 bases and the J segment 0 bases; nucleotides outside the gene matches: 8. The germline V gene encodes CDR1 LNHDA and CDR2 SQIVND (reference sequence). Worth noting for this clone: Its matching antigen is unknown.

The sequenced material came from PBMCs. The receptor was derived from a young man in good health and CMV-seronegative. This sequence joins TRBV19 and TRBJ1-5, with 7 bases identical to TRBD1. The CDR3 DNA reads as TGTGCCAGTAGGCCGACAGGGATATATAGCAATCAGCCCCAGCATTTT. It is translated as CASRPTGIYSNQPQHF.